The rows below give T cell receptor beta chains drawn from one sample of a study of T cell repertoires in ileal Crohn's disease. Sequenced by immunoSEQ multiplex PCR; TCRdb stores in-frame clones only, minus some. The table records some 30,000 clones, about four fifths of them present only once. The sample consisted of ileal tissue. The receptors derive from an adult with Crohn's disease. CDR3s include the opening cysteine and the closing phenylalanine or tryptophan. Each record gives: D gene, V gene, J gene, clone size, CDR3 DNA, CDR3 protein. A D gene is named only where the DNA matches it firmly. Clone size appears in some rows only: once, few, many, or a class for an expanded clone.

d_gene: TRBD1
v_gene: TRBV19
j_gene: TRBJ2-5
abundance: NA
CDR3nt: TGTGCCAGTAGCAGATACGGGACAGACCAAGAGACCCAGTACTTC
CDR3aa: CASSRYGTDQETQYF

d_gene: NA
v_gene: TRBV7-6
j_gene: TRBJ2-5
abundance: NA
CDR3nt: TGTGCCAGCTCGCCACTCGAGGGGACCCAGTACTTC
CDR3aa: CASSPLEGTQYF

d_gene: TRBD2
v_gene: TRBV9
j_gene: TRBJ2-1
abundance: NA
CDR3nt: TGTGCCAGCAGCGTAGGAATGTCTAGCGGCTACAATGAGCAGTTCTTC
CDR3aa: CASSVGMSSGYNEQFF

d_gene: NA
v_gene: TRBV11-3
j_gene: TRBJ2-2
abundance: NA
CDR3nt: TGTGCCAGCAGCCGGAACACCGGGGAGCTGTTTTTT
CDR3aa: CASSRNTGELFF

d_gene: TRBD2
v_gene: TRBV5-1
j_gene: TRBJ2-7
abundance: NA
CDR3nt: TGCGCCAGCAGCTTGGCAAGGACTAGCGGGAGTTTCTACGAGCAGTACTTC
CDR3aa: CASSLARTSGSFYEQYF

d_gene: TRBD1
v_gene: TRBV13
j_gene: TRBJ2-7
abundance: few
CDR3nt: TGTGCCAGCAGCTTATTAATAGGGGGCCTAGGTGAGCAGTACTTC
CDR3aa: CASSLLIGGLGEQYF

d_gene: TRBD2
v_gene: TRBV6-4
j_gene: TRBJ2-1
abundance: NA
CDR3nt: TGTGCCAGCAGTGACGGGTGGGAGGGGTTGGTTGGGAATGAGCAGTTCTTC
CDR3aa: CASSDGWEGLVGNEQFF

d_gene: NA
v_gene: TRBV6-5
j_gene: TRBJ2-2
abundance: NA
CDR3nt: TGTGCCAGCAGTTACTCGGGCAGCCCCGGGGAGCTGTTTTTT
CDR3aa: CASSYSGSPGELFF

d_gene: TRBD2
v_gene: TRBV6-5
j_gene: TRBJ2-7
abundance: NA
CDR3nt: TGTGCCAGCAGTAAACTGACTAGCGGATCCTACGAGCAGTACTTC
CDR3aa: CASSKLTSGSYEQYF

d_gene: NA
v_gene: TRBV6-5
j_gene: TRBJ2-1
abundance: NA
CDR3nt: TGTGCCAGCAGTTCCAACTCTGCCTACAATGAGCAGTTCTTC
CDR3aa: CASSSNSAYNEQFF

d_gene: TRBD2
v_gene: TRBV6-6
j_gene: TRBJ2-2
abundance: medium-sized
CDR3nt: TGTGCCAGCAGTACTCTGGGAGCGGGGGCTACCGGGGAGCTGTTTTTT
CDR3aa: CASSTLGAGATGELFF

d_gene: NA
v_gene: TRBV5-6
j_gene: TRBJ2-3
abundance: NA
CDR3nt: TGTGCCAGCAGCTTGGGGGTGGGGAGGGATACGCAGTATTTT
CDR3aa: CASSLGVGRDTQYF

d_gene: NA
v_gene: TRBV7-9
j_gene: TRBJ1-3
abundance: NA
CDR3nt: TGTGCCAGCAGCTTGCCAGGGTCTGGAAACACCATATATTTT
CDR3aa: CASSLPGSGNTIYF

d_gene: NA
v_gene: TRBV10-3
j_gene: TRBJ1-4
abundance: few
CDR3nt: TGTGCCATCAGGTCCCCTAGGGAAAAACTGTTTTTT
CDR3aa: CAIRSPREKLFF

d_gene: NA
v_gene: TRBV10-3
j_gene: TRBJ2-3
abundance: NA
CDR3nt: TGTGCCATCAGTGAGTCGGCCAGCACAGATACGCAGTATTTT
CDR3aa: CAISESASTDTQYF

d_gene: NA
v_gene: TRBV9
j_gene: TRBJ1-5
abundance: NA
CDR3nt: TGTGCCAGCAGCGTAGAGAGGGTTCATCAGCCCCAGCATTTT
CDR3aa: CASSVERVHQPQHF

d_gene: TRBD1
v_gene: TRBV5-1
j_gene: TRBJ2-1
abundance: NA
CDR3nt: TGCGCCAGCAGCTTAACAGCCATGACAGGGGGGTACTACAATGAGCAGTTCTTC
CDR3aa: CASSLTAMTGGYYNEQFF

d_gene: NA
v_gene: TRBV29-1
j_gene: TRBJ1-1
abundance: NA
CDR3nt: TGCAGCGTTCAAAAAACACAGATGAACACTGAAGCTTTCTTT
CDR3aa: CSVQKTQMNTEAFF

d_gene: TRBD1
v_gene: TRBV7-9
j_gene: TRBJ2-5
abundance: NA
CDR3nt: TGTGCCAGCAGCTTAATTACAGGGGGCTCCCAAGAGACCCAGTACTTC
CDR3aa: CASSLITGGSQETQYF

d_gene: TRBD2
v_gene: TRBV18
j_gene: TRBJ2-7
abundance: few
CDR3nt: TGTGCCAGCTCCGGGGCTAGCGGGAGTTCCGAGCAGTACTTC
CDR3aa: CASSGASGSSEQYF

d_gene: TRBD2
v_gene: TRBV25-1
j_gene: TRBJ2-1
abundance: NA
CDR3nt: TGTGCCAGCAGTGAATCTAGGTGGGAGGGAGATGAGCAGTTCTTC
CDR3aa: CASSESRWEGDEQFF

d_gene: TRBD1
v_gene: TRBV6-5
j_gene: TRBJ2-7
abundance: NA
CDR3nt: TGTGCCAGCAGTCCCGGACAGGCAACCGAGCAGTACTTC
CDR3aa: CASSPGQATEQYF

d_gene: NA
v_gene: TRBV5-6
j_gene: TRBJ2-5
abundance: NA
CDR3nt: TGTGCCAGCAGGGGCCTTGGGACCCAGTACTTC
CDR3aa: CASRGLGTQYF

d_gene: TRBD2
v_gene: TRBV30
j_gene: TRBJ2-5
abundance: NA
CDR3nt: TGTGCCTGGAGTCAAGGACTAGCGGGGTGGGAGACCCAGTACTTC
CDR3aa: CAWSQGLAGWETQYF

d_gene: TRBD1
v_gene: TRBV11-1
j_gene: TRBJ1-2
abundance: NA
CDR3nt: TGTGCCAGCAGCCCCCGGGACAGGGATCCCCTCTATGGCTACACCTTC
CDR3aa: CASSPRDRDPLYGYTF

d_gene: TRBD1
v_gene: TRBV5-4
j_gene: TRBJ2-5
abundance: NA
CDR3nt: TGTGCCGGCAGCAGGGGGGAGACCCAGTACTTC
CDR3aa: CAGSRGETQYF

d_gene: NA
v_gene: TRBV30
j_gene: TRBJ1-6
abundance: NA
CDR3nt: TGTGCCTGGAGTGTCGACGGGGGGCGTTCTTCACCCCTCCACTTT
CDR3aa: CAWSVDGGRSSPLHF

d_gene: NA
v_gene: TRBV6-6
j_gene: TRBJ2-3
abundance: NA
CDR3nt: TGTGCCAGCAGCTACTTGACTCCGTCTGATACGCAGTATTTT
CDR3aa: CASSYLTPSDTQYF

d_gene: TRBD2
v_gene: TRBV18
j_gene: TRBJ2-1
abundance: NA
CDR3nt: TGTGCCAGCTCACCGACTAGCGGAACTCAGTTCTTC
CDR3aa: CASSPTSGTQFF

d_gene: NA
v_gene: TRBV9
j_gene: TRBJ1-1
abundance: NA
CDR3nt: TGTGCCAGCAGCGTACACCCCGGCGGTGAAGCTTTCTTT
CDR3aa: CASSVHPGGEAFF

d_gene: NA
v_gene: TRBV18
j_gene: TRBJ2-1
abundance: NA
CDR3nt: TGTGCCAGCTCACCACCGAAGGGGATCGCCTACAATGAGCAGTTCTTC
CDR3aa: CASSPPKGIAYNEQFF

d_gene: TRBD1
v_gene: TRBV5-6
j_gene: TRBJ1-1
abundance: NA
CDR3nt: TGTGCCAGCAGCTTGAGGGGACAGGGTTTTTGGACTGAAGCTTTCTTT
CDR3aa: CASSLRGQGFWTEAFF

d_gene: NA
v_gene: TRBV27
j_gene: TRBJ2-3
abundance: few
CDR3nt: TGTGCCAGCAGTTTCATTAGGGGAAGCACAGATACGCAGTATTTT
CDR3aa: CASSFIRGSTDTQYF

d_gene: TRBD1
v_gene: TRBV5-1
j_gene: TRBJ1-1
abundance: NA
CDR3nt: TGCGCCAGCAGCAGTCGGACAGGGGGTGAAGCTTTCTTT
CDR3aa: CASSSRTGGEAFF

d_gene: TRBD1
v_gene: TRBV19
j_gene: TRBJ1-5
abundance: medium-sized
CDR3nt: TGTGCCAGTAGTTCGTTAGGGACAGGGGTTGGGCAGCCCCAGCATTTT
CDR3aa: CASSSLGTGVGQPQHF

d_gene: NA
v_gene: TRBV19
j_gene: TRBJ1-1
abundance: NA
CDR3nt: TGTGCCAGTAGTCGATCTGCGGGGACTGAAGCTTTCTTT
CDR3aa: CASSRSAGTEAFF

d_gene: NA
v_gene: TRBV4-2
j_gene: TRBJ2-1
abundance: NA
CDR3nt: TGTGCCAGCAGCCAAGATAAATGGGCTAGCAACGCAAACAATGAGCAGTTCTTC
CDR3aa: CASSQDKWASNANNEQFF